Below are 28 T cell receptor beta chains sequenced from a single sample in a study of shared clonotypes between healthy human individuals. TCRdb keeps only in-frame clones here, not all; method: immunoSEQ multiplex PCR. The sample has more than 850,000 clones, 75% to 85% seen once. Sequences were obtained from memory CD4+ T cells from PBMCs. The subset: CD45RA-negative fraction. These receptors came from a man in his late teens or twenties in good health. Some clones in this sample may be carry-over from other donors' samples.

As to this clone: Other DNA sequences in the same sample also yield this CDR3. The J gene is TRBJ2-3, the V gene TRBV5-1; D is uncertain. Germline CDR1 and CDR2: SGHRS and YFSETQ. V lost 0 bases to trimming and J lost 6 bases, with 2 bases between them. This CDR3 contains 11 residues. The CDR3 bases are TGCGCCAGCAGCTTGGCCGATACGCAGTATTTT. This sequence encodes CASSLADTQYF.

V is TRBV18 and J is TRBJ2-7, with a possible D match to TRBD1 (5 bases). The length of the CDR3 is 14 residues. V dropped 3 bases and J dropped 6 bases, with 15 bases sitting between them. Per germline, CDR1 KGHSH and CDR2 LQKENI. CDR3 in DNA: TGTGCCAGCTCACCGCCCCGGCCGGACACCGAGCAGTACTTC. Amino acids: CASSPPRPDTEQYF.

This chain joins TRBV11-2 and TRBJ2-5, with TRBD1 identical over 8 bases. The V and J ends lost 4 bases and 5 bases, in that order; junction bases with no gene match: 12. This CDR3 spans 16 amino acids. CDR1 and CDR2 from the germline V gene are SGHAT and FQNNGV. The CDR3: CASSYRGSSLSETQYF. DNA of the CDR3: TGTGCCAGCAGCTACAGGGGGTCGTCTTTGTCGGAGACCCAGTACTTC.

The gene calls are TRBV2 and TRBJ1-1; the match to TRBD1 covers 8 bases. Germline CDR1 reads SNHLY; CDR2 reads FYNNEI. This CDR3 region has 13 residues. Trimming at V came to 10 bases and at J to 5 bases, leaving 9 bases not matched to a gene. In DNA form, the CDR3 reads TGTGCCATCAGGGATAGACAGGGGACTGAAGCTTTCTTT. This sequence encodes CAIRDRQGTEAFF.

This rearrangement joins TRBV14 to TRBJ1-2, with D unresolved. Trimming removed 3 bases from V and 0 bases from J, with 5 bases in between. CDR3 size: 13 residues. The germline V gene has CDR1 SGHDN and CDR2 FVKESK. CDR3 loop: CASSQAPNYGYTF. The CDR3, as DNA: TGTGCCAGCAGCCAGGCCCCTAACTATGGCTACACCTTC.

The gene calls are TRBV30 and TRBJ1-5, with 7 bases identical to TRBD1. CDR1 and CDR2 from the germline V gene are GTSNPN and SVGIG (reference sequence). The CDR3 totals 14 residues. V was clipped by 2 bases and J by 5 bases; unmatched bases: 6. The CDR3 region is CAWSPTGNYQPQHF. CDR3 nucleotides: TGTGCCTGGAGTCCGACAGGGAACTATCAGCCCCAGCATTTT. Full variable domain (missing parts from reference TRBV30 and TRBJ1-5): SQTIHQWPATLVQPVGSPLSLECTVEGTSNPNLYWYRQAAGRGLQLLFYSVGIGQISSEVPQNLSASRPQDRQFILSSKKLLLSDSGFYLCAWSPTGNYQPQHFGDGTRLSIL.

This clone was observed a single time. This rearrangement joins TRBV4-1 to TRBJ2-6; 7 bases match TRBD1. The germline CDR1 and CDR2 sequences are MGHRA and YSYEKL. The CDR3 is made up of 18 amino acids. The V gene end was trimmed by 4 bases and the J gene end by 0 bases; junction bases not matched to a gene: 9. CDR3 bases: TGCGCCAGCAGCCGGACCCGGGACAGCGACTCTGGGGCCAACGTCCTGACTTTC. It specifies CASSRTRDSDSGANVLTF.

The gene calls are TRBV28 and TRBJ1-1; the match to TRBD1 covers 9 bases. CDR3 size: 15 residues. The trim removed 7 bases at V and 4 bases at J, leaving 10 bases unmatched. The V gene's germline CDR1 is MDHEN and CDR2 SYDVKM. In nucleotides, the CDR3 is TGTGCCAGCATAGACTGGGGACAGGGAATCACTGAAGCTTTCTTT. It translates to CASIDWGQGITEAFF.

This clone was counted only a few times. The chain uses TRBV7-9 and TRBJ2-1, with 8 bases that match TRBD2. This CDR3 has 15 amino acids. The germline V gene encodes CDR1 SEHNR and CDR2 FQNEAQ (reference sequence). J lost 3 bases, V lost 1 base, and 2 bases had no gene match. The chain's CDR3 is CASSLVLADYNEQFF. The CDR3 DNA follows: TGTGCCAGCAGCTTAGTACTAGCGGACTACAATGAGCAGTTCTTC.

This clone has just one count. The rearrangement uses TRBV6-5 and TRBJ1-4; D remains unclear. Trimming pared 0 bases from V and 3 bases from J, leaving 8 bases between. Germline-derived CDR1 and CDR2 are MNHEY and SVGAGI. This CDR3 has 15 amino acids. CDR3 in DNA: TGTGCCAGCAGTTACTCGCTTAAGTCTAATGAAAAACTGTTTTTT. This translates into CASSYSLKSNEKLFF.

The chain joins TRBV27 to TRBJ1-3, with D unclear. CDR3 size: 19 residues. Germline V gene sequence: CDR1 MNHEY, CDR2 SMNVEV (reference sequence). V was clipped by 6 bases and J by 4 bases, with 28 bases between them. The DNA of the CDR3 is TGTGCCAGCAGACCAACGCAGGAGCCTGGATATCACTTAGGAAACACCATATATTTT. It specifies CASRPTQEPGYHLGNTIYF.

This chain connects TRBV6-5 to TRBJ2-5; the D gene is possibly TRBD1 (5 bases). Trimming took 0 bases from V and 7 from J, leaving 9 bases between them. The CDR3 has 13 residues. Germline V CDR1 and CDR2: MNHEY, SVGAGI. This chain's CDR3 is CASSYSPQGTQYF. The CDR3 DNA sequence: TGTGCCAGCAGTTACTCGCCCCAGGGGACCCAGTACTTC.

V is TRBV5-1 and J is TRBJ1-1; 7 bases fit TRBD1. Losses at the gene ends were 4 bases for V and 7 bases for J; bases not matched to a gene: 13. The CDR3 consists of 15 residues. Germline V lookup: CDR1 SGHRS, CDR2 YFSETQ. CDR3 DNA sequence: TGCGCCAGCAGCCCAACTAGGATGGCAGGGGGTGAAGCTTTCTTT. It translates to CASSPTRMAGGEAFF.

The CDR3 sequence is CASSITGSSYNEQFF. The CDR3 coding sequence is TGTGCCAGTAGTATCACCGGAAGCTCCTACAATGAGCAGTTCTTC. The chain uses TRBV19 and TRBJ2-1, with no clear D. V lost 3 bases and J lost 0, with 9 bases in between. The CDR3 runs 15 residues. Germline loops: CDR1 LNHDA, CDR2 SQIVND (reference sequence).

This chain connects TRBV28 to TRBJ2-3, with D unclear. V gave up 2 bases and J gave up 2 bases, with 8 bases separating them. This CDR3 comprises 14 residues. The V gene's germline CDR1 is MDHEN and CDR2 SYDVKM. CDR3 bases: TGTGCCAGCAGTTTAAGTAGCTCCACAGATACGCAGTATTTT. This codes for CASSLSSSTDTQYF.

The V gene is TRBV7-2, the J gene TRBJ2-3; D gene ambiguous. CDR1 is SGHTA and CDR2 is FQGNSA in the germline V gene. The CDR3 consists of 14 residues. V was shortened by 5 bases and J by 5 bases, with 14 bases between the two germline ends. CDR3 DNA: TGTGCCAGCAGCCCCGGGTCTATCGGAGATACGCAGTATTTT. Protein: CASSPGSIGDTQYF.

A note on this clone: This CDR3 is also generated by other DNA sequences in the sample. The genes are TRBV28 and TRBJ2-7, with 9 bases matching TRBD1. The CDR3 is made up of 15 amino acids. Germline V gene sequence: CDR1 MDHEN, CDR2 SYDVKM. After removal of 6 bases from V and 1 base from J, the junction contained 7 bases not matched to a gene. The CDR3 DNA sequence: TGTGCCAGCAGGCTACAGGGGGCGTTTTCCTACGAGCAGTACTTC. It translates to CASRLQGAFSYEQYF.

The chain links TRBV5-1 to TRBJ1-4, with 10 bases identical to TRBD1. The trim removed 4 bases at V and 6 bases at J, leaving 6 bases unmatched. Germline values: CDR1 SGHRS, CDR2 YFSETQ. This CDR3 has 15 amino acids. The CDR3: CASSIAGTGDEKLFF. CDR3 DNA: TGCGCCAGCAGCATCGCCGGGACAGGGGATGAAAAACTGTTTTTT.

J is TRBJ1-4 and V is TRBV2; no clear D. The CDR3 has 14 amino acids. Germline CDR1 SNHLY, CDR2 FYNNEI. The V and J ends lost 3 bases and 4 bases respectively, with 9 bases between them. CDR3 loop: CASSDGGSNEKLFF. CDR3 coding DNA: TGTGCCAGCAGTGATGGTGGGAGTAATGAAAAACTGTTTTTT. The full variable domain, with the rest looked up from reference TRBV2 and TRBJ1-4, is EPEVTQTPSHQVTQMGQEVILRCVPISNHLYFYWYRQILGQKVEFLVSFYNNEISEKSEIFDDQFSVERPDGSNFTLKIRSTKLEDSAMYFCASSDGGSNEKLFFGSGTQLSVL.

The chain uses TRBV7-9 and TRBJ1-4, with a tentative D call TRBD1 (5 bases). The V gene lost 6 bases and the J gene lost 0 bases, with 20 bases spanning the gap. Germline V lookup: CDR1 SEHNR, CDR2 FQNEAQ (reference sequence). This CDR3 spans 18 amino acids. The CDR3 sequence is CASRQTRWGMATNEKLFF. In DNA, the CDR3 is TGTGCCAGCAGGCAAACGCGCTGGGGGATGGCAACTAATGAAAAACTGTTTTTT.

The V and J genes are TRBV29-1 and TRBJ2-2, with D perhaps assigned TRBD1 or TRBD2 (7 bases each). Germline-derived CDR1 and CDR2 are SQVTM and ANQGSEA. The CDR3 extends over 15 amino acids. V dropped 6 bases and J dropped 4 bases, with 18 bases sitting between them. CDR3 sequence (DNA): TGCAGCGTGGCTCGGGGGGACAGAATCACCGGGGAGCTGTTTTTT. Encoded protein: CSVARGDRITGELFF.

This sequence joins TRBV4-3 and TRBJ2-7; no clear D. CDR3 length: 16 residues. Germline CDR1 reads LGHNA; CDR2 reads YSLEER. With 4 bases removed from V and 2 bases from J, the gap between germline ends came to 18 bases. The CDR3 is CASSRLASVNAYEQYF. CDR3 DNA sequence: TGCGCCAGCAGCCGACTCGCATCTGTGAACGCCTACGAGCAGTACTTC.

Comments on this clone: The sample contains more than one DNA sequence encoding this CDR3. The chain links TRBV4-2 to TRBJ2-3; no clear D. Germline-derived CDR1 and CDR2 are LGHNA and YNFKEQ. The germline V and J ends were trimmed by 0 bases and 3 bases, with 4 bases remaining between them. CDR3 size: 13 residues. CDR3 residues: CASSQEYTDTQYF. DNA of the CDR3: TGTGCCAGCAGCCAAGAGTATACAGATACGCAGTATTTT.

This sequence joins TRBV28 and TRBJ1-4, with D uncertain. V lost 5 bases and J lost 5, with 15 bases in between. This CDR3 contains 15 residues. Looked up from germline, CDR1 is MDHEN and CDR2 is SYDVKM. CDR3 sequence reads: CASSLYRAANEKLFF. As DNA, the CDR3 is TGTGCCAGCAGTCTGTACCGGGCAGCAAATGAAAAACTGTTTTTT.

As for this clone: One base away lies a much larger clone, so this may be a sequencing read error. Within the sample, other DNA sequences also encode this same CDR3. J is TRBJ1-2 and V is TRBV29-1; D is uncertain. The germline CDR1 and CDR2 sequences are SQVTM and ANQGSEA. The CDR3 extends over 12 amino acids. The V and J ends lost 5 bases and 8 bases respectively, with 15 bases between them. Here the CDR3 reads CSVLVGGAGYTF. In nucleotides, the CDR3 is TGCAGCGTTTTGGTAGGAGGCGCGGGCTACACCTTC.

This clone appeared a single time. V and J are TRBV5-4 and TRBJ2-7; TRBD1 aligns across 7 bases. The V and J ends lost 3 bases and 5 bases, in that order; junction bases with no gene match: 11. The germline V gene has CDR1 SGHNT and CDR2 YYREEE (reference sequence). The CDR3 has 15 residues. CDR3 coding DNA: TGTGCCAGCAGCTCGTCGACAGGGCTGTCGGACGAGCAGTACTTC. Protein product: CASSSSTGLSDEQYF. The full variable domain, with the rest looked up from reference TRBV5-4 and TRBJ2-7, is ETGVTQSPTHLIKTRGQQVTLRCSSQSGHNTVSWYQQALGQGPQFIFQYYREEENGRGNFPPRFSGLQFPNYSSELNVNALELDDSALYLCASSSSTGLSDEQYFGPGTRLTVT.

As regards this clone: The sample has other DNA sequences that encode this CDR3 too. The gene calls are TRBV28 and TRBJ2-1, with a tentative D call TRBD2 (6 bases). This CDR3 is 13 amino acids long. Germline CDR1 and CDR2: MDHEN and SYDVKM. Trimming removed 5 bases at V and 8 bases at J, with 13 bases between. The CDR3 reads CASSLGGSDEQFF. The CDR3 DNA follows: TGTGCCAGCAGTCTGGGGGGTAGCGATGAGCAGTTCTTC.

The chain has TRBV5-6 and TRBJ2-5; either TRBD1 or TRBD2 may fit D (5 bases each). This CDR3 region has 16 residues. V lost 0 bases to trimming and J lost 4 bases, with 16 bases between them. In germline, CDR1 is SGHDT, CDR2 YYEEEE. The CDR3 DNA follows: TGTGCCAGCAGCTTGGTGGGGCAGCGGACCGGAGAGACCCAGTACTTC. Protein product: CASSLVGQRTGETQYF.